This T cell receptor beta chain was retrieved from a study of T cell responses to AZD1222 COVID-19 vaccine. Study findings and constraints: White British people made up most donors, females outnumbered males, and clonal diversity was possibly underestimated. Targets within unmutated variant regions were reportedly found for nearly half of spike-specific TCRs.

Notes on this clone: What it binds is unknown.

Measured with immunoSEQ multiplex PCR; TCRdb has only the in-frame clones, and not every one. This table has around 19,000 clones, roughly 86% appearing once. The germline gives CDR1 MNHEY, CDR2 SVGAGI. V lost 2 bases, J lost 3 bases, and 4 bases stayed unmatched. The CDR3 spans 14 residues. Second doses at about 4 or about 12 weeks were pooled. The rearrangement links TRBV6-5 to TRBJ2-7; 7 bases align to TRBD2. The sequences come from peripheral blood, collected 28 days after the second AZD1222 dose. This receptor was identified in an adult who received the AZD1222 COVID-19 vaccine. The CDR3 DNA sequence: TGTGCCAGCAGTTACGGGAGGGCCGACTACGAGCAGTACTTC. It encodes CASSYGRADYEQYF.